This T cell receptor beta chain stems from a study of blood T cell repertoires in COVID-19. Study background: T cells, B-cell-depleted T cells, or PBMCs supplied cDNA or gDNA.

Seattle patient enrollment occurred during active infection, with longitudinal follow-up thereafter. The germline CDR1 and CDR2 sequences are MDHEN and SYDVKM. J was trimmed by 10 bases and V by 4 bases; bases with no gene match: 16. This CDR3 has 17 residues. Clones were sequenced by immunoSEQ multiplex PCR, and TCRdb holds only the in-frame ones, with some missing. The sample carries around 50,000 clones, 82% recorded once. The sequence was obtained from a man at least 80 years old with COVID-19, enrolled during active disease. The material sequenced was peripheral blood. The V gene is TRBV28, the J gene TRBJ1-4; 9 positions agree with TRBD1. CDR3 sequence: CASSSSTGGQGRGKLFF. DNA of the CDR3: TGTGCCAGCAGTTCAAGTACCGGGGGACAGGGACGCGGAAAACTGTTTTTT.